This TCR beta chain was identified during a study of cytomegalovirus exposure and HLA in healthy donors. Study-level information: Ancestry clustering placed 81% of some 400 genotyped donors in the Caucasian-associated cluster.

Healthy people donating bone marrow made up the donors. The PCR ran on 60 Vbeta and 13 Jbeta primers. Clones were sequenced by immunoSEQ multiplex PCR, and TCRdb holds only the in-frame ones, with some missing. The sample holds about 150,000 clones; around 84% are singletons and the top ten take 2% to 2.5%. The CDR3 is made up of 14 amino acids. Between the trimmed V and J ends, which lost 6 bases and 3 bases, there was a span of 11 bases. Germline lookup yields CDR1 SEHNR and CDR2 FQNEAQ (reference sequence). The chain uses TRBV7-9 and TRBJ1-4; the D gene is possibly TRBD1 (6 bases). Sequencing used PBMCs. The receptor was isolated from a boy between 2 and 15 years old in good health and CMV-seronegative. In DNA, the CDR3 is TGTGCCAGCAGTCGGACAGAGGCTAATGAAAAACTGTTTTTT. It codes for CASSRTEANEKLFF.